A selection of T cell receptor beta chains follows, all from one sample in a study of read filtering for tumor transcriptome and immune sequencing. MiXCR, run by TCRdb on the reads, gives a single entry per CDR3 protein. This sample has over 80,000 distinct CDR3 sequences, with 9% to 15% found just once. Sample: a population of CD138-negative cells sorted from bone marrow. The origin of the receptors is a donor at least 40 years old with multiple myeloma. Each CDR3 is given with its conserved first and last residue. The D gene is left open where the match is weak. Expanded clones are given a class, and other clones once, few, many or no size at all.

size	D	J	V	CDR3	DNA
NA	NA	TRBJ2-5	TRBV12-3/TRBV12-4	CASSPPSSPDGETQYF	TGTGCCAGCAGTCCTCCATCCTCTCCAGACGGGGAGACCCAGTACTTC
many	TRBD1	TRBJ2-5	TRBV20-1	CSAPDRGFETQYF	TGCAGTGCGCCGGACAGGGGGTTTGAGACCCAGTACTTC
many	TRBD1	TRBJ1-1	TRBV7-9	CASSFVQGEGTEAFF	TGTGCCAGCAGCTTCGTTCAGGGGGAGGGCACTGAAGCTTTCTTT
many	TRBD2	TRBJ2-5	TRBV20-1	CSASPTSGYQETQYF	TGCAGTGCTAGTCCAACTAGCGGGTACCAAGAGACCCAGTACTTC
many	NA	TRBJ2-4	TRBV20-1	CSAPRNAKNIQYF	TGCAGTGCTCCCCGAAATGCCAAAAACATTCAGTACTTC
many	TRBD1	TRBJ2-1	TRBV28	CASAEGTGVNEQFF	TGTGCCAGCGCCGAGGGGACAGGGGTTAATGAGCAGTTCTTC
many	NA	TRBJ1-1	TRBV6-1	CASTERGGTEAFF	TGTGCCAGCACGGAACGAGGCGGGACTGAAGCTTTCTTT
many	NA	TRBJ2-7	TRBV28	CASSLGDYEQYF	TGTGCCAGCAGTCTCGGGGACTACGAGCAGTACTTC
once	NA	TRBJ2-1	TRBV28	CASGRTYNEQFF	TGTGCCAGCGGACGGACCTACAATGAGCAGTTCTTC
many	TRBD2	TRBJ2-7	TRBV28	CASSTSGSYSREQYF	TGTGCCAGCAGTACAAGCGGGAGCTATAGCCGAGAGCAGTACTTC
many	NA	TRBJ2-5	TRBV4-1	CASGQDQVQETQYF	TGCGCCAGCGGCCAAGATCAAGTCCAAGAGACCCAGTACTTC
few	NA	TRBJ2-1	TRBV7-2	CASSSPWSNDEQFF	TGTGCCAGCAGCTCCCCCTGGTCCAACGATGAGCAGTTCTTC
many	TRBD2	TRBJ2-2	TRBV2	CASNGLAGELFF	TGTGCCAGCAATGGACTAGCCGGGGAGCTGTTTTTT
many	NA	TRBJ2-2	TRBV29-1	CSVAWTVTGELFF	TGCAGCGTTGCTTGGACAGTCACCGGGGAGCTGTTTTTT
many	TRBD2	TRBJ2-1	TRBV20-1	CSARGLAGAASYNEQFF	TGCAGTGCCAGGGGTCTAGCGGGAGCCGCCTCCTACAATGAGCAGTTCTTC
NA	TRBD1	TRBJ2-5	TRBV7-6	CASRGTGGRIGETQYF	TGTGCCAGCAGGGGGACAGGGGGCAGAATTGGGGAGACCCAGTACTTC
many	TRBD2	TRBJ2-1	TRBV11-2	CASSPGGSGGYNEQFF	TGTGCCAGCAGCCCGGGGGGGAGCGGGGGATACAATGAGCAGTTCTTC
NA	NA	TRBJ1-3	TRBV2	CAGSELGSTIYF	TGTGCCGGCAGTGAACTGGGTAGCACCATATATTTT
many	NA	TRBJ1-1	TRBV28	CAGGGNTEAFF	TGTGCTGGGGGGGGGAACACTGAAGCTTTCTTT
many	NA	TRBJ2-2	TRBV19	CASSGSGGGELFF	TGTGCCAGTAGCGGGTCAGGAGGCGGGGAGCTGTTTTTT
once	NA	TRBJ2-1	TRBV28	CDSALVGGQQFF	TGTGACAGCGCCCTAGTGGGAGGACAGCAGTTCTTC
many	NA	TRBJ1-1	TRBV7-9	CASSFRDGLNTEAFF	TGTGCCAGCAGCTTCCGGGACGGCCTGAACACTGAAGCTTTCTTT
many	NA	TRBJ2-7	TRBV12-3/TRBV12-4	CASSSQGTTSYEQYF	TGTGCCAGCAGTTCCCAGGGGACGACCTCCTACGAGCAGTACTTC
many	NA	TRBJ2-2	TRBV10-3	CAISSPSLGTGELFF	TGTGCCATCTCCTCCCCCTCATTAGGAACCGGGGAGCTGTTTTTT
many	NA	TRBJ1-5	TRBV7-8	CASSGHMRYSNQPQHF	TGTGCCAGCAGCGGGCACATGAGATATAGCAATCAGCCCCAGCATTTT
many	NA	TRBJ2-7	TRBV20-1	CSARETGLKGQGREGVLYF	TGCAGTGCTAGAGAGACGGGCTTAAAGGGACAGGGACGGGAGGGGGTCCTATACTTC
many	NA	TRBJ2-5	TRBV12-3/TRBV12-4	CASSLAAYQETQYF	TGTGCCAGCAGTTTAGCAGCGTACCAAGAGACCCAGTACTTC
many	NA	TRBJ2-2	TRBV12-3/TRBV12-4	CASSYLARRLNTGELFF	TGTGCCAGCAGTTACCTAGCGAGGAGACTAAACACCGGGGAGCTGTTTTTT
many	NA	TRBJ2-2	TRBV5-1	CASSSLGGANTGELFF	TGCGCCAGCAGCTCCCTGGGTGGCGCGAACACCGGGGAGCTGTTTTTT
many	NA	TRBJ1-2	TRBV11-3	CASSPVDGNGYTF	TGTGCCAGCAGCCCTGTCGATGGGAACGGCTACACCTTC
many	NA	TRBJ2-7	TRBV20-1	CSANHLYEQYF	TGCAGTGCTAATCATCTTTACGAGCAGTACTTC
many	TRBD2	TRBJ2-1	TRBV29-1	CSVEGGGPRSEQFF	TGCAGCGTTGAAGGGGGGGGACCCAGGAGTGAGCAGTTCTTC
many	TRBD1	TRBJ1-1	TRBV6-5	CASSWTGINTEAFF	TGTGCCAGCAGTTGGACAGGGATTAACACTGAAGCTTTCTTT
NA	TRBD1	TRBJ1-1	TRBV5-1	CASNWDPGQSNTEAFF	TGCGCCAGCAACTGGGATCCGGGACAGTCGAACACTGAAGCTTTCTTT
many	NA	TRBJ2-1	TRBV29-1	CSVGMDRSSYNEQFF	TGCAGCGTTGGGATGGACCGTAGCTCCTACAATGAGCAGTTCTTC